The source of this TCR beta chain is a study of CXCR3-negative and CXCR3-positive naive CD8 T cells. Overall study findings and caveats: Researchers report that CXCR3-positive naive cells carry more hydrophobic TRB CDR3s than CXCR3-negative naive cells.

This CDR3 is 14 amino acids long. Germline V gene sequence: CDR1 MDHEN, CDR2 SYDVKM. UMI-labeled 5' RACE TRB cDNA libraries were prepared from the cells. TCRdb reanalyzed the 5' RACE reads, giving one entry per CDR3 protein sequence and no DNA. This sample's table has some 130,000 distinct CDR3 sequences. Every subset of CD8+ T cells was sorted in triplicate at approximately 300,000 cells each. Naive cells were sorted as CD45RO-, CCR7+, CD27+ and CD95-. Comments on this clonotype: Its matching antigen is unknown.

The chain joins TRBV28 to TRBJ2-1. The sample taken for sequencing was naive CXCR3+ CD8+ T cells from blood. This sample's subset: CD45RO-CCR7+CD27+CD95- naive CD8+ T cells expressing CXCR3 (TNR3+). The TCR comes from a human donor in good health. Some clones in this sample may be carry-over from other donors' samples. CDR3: CASSLATSYNEQFF.